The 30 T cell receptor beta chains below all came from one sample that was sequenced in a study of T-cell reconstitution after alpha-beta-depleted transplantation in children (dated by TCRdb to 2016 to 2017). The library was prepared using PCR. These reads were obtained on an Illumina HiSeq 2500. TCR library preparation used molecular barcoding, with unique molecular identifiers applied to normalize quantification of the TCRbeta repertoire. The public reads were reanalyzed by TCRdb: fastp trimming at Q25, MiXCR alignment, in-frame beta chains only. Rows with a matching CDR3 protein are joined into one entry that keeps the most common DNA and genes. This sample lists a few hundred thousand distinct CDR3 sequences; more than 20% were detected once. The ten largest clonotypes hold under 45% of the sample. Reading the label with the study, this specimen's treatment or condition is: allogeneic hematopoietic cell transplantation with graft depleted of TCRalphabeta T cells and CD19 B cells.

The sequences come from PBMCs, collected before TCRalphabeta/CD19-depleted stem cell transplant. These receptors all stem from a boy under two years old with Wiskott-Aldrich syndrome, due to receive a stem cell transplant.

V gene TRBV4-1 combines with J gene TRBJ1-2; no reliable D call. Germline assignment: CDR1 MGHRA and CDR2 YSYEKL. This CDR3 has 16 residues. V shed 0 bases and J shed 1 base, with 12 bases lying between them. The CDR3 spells CASSQEGARFNYGYTF. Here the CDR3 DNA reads TGCGCCAGCAGCCAAGAGGGTGCTCGTTTTAACTATGGCTACACCTTC.

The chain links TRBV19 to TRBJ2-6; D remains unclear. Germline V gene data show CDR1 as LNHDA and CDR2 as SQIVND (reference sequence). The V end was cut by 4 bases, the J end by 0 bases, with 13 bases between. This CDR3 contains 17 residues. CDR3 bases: TGTGCCAGTAGTAGTGGTTCTAAGAGCTCTGGGGCCAACGTCCTGACTTTC. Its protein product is CASSSGSKSSGANVLTF.

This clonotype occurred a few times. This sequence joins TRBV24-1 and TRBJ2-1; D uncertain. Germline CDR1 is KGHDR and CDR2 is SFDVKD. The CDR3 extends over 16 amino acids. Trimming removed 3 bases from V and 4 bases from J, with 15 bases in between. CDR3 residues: CATSDLTILLYNEQFF. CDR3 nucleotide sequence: TGTGCCACCAGTGATCTTACTATCTTACTATACAATGAGCAGTTCTTC.

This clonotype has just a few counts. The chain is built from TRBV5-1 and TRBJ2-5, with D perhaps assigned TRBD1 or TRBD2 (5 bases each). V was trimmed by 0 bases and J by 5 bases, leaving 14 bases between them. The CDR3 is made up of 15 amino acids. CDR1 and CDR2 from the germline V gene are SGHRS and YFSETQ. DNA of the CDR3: TGCGCCAGCAGCTTGGGGGGGAACTACGGGGAGACCCAGTACTTC. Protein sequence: CASSLGGNYGETQYF.

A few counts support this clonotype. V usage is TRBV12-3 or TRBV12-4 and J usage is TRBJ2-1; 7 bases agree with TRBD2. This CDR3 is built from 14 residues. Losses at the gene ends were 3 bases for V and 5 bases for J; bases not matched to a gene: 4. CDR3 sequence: CASSFRRGNNEQFF. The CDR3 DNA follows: TGTGCCAGCAGTTTCAGGCGGGGGAACAATGAGCAGTTCTTC.

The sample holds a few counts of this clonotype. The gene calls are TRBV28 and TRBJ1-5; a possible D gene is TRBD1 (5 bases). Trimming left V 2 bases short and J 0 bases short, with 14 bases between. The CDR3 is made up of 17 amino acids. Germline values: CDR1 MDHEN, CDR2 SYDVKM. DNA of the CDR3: TGTGCCAGCAGTTTACCCAGGGAGTTCAATAGCAATCAGCCCCAGCATTTT. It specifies CASSLPREFNSNQPQHF. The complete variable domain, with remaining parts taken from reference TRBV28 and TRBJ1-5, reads DVKVTQSSRYLVKRTGEKVFLECVQDMDHENMFWYRQDPGLGLRLIYFSYDVKMKEKGDIPEGYSVSREKKERFSLILESASTNQTSMYLCASSLPREFNSNQPQHFGDGTRLSIL.

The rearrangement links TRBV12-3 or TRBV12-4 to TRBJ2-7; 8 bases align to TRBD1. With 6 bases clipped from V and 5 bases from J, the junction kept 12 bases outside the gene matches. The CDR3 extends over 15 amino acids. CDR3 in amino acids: CASRDETQGAHEQYF. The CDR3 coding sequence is TGTGCCAGCAGAGATGAGACCCAGGGGGCCCACGAGCAGTACTTC.

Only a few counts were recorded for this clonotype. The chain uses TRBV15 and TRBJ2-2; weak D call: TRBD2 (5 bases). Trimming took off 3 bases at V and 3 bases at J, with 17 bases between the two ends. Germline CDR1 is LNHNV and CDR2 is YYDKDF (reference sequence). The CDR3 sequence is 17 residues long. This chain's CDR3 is CATSSATGTIYTGELFF. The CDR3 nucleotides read TGTGCCACCAGCAGTGCGACGGGAACAATCTACACCGGGGAGCTGTTTTTT.

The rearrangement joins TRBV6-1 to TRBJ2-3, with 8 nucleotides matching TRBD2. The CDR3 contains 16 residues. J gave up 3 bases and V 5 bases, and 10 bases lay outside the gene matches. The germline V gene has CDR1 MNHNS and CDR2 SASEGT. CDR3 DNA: TGTGCCAGCAGTCCGGAGAAAGCGGGAGTTACAGATACGCAGTATTTT. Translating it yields CASSPEKAGVTDTQYF.

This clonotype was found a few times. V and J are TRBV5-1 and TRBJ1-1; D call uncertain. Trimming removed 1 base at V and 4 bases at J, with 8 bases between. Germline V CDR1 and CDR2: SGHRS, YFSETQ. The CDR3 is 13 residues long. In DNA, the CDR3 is TGCGCCAGCAGCTTGCTATCCACCACTGAAGCTTTCTTT. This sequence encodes CASSLLSTTEAFF.

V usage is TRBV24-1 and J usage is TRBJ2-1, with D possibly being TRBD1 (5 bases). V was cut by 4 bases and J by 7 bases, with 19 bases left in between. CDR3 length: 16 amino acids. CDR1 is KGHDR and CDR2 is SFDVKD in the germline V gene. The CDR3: CATSDSRTFDRNEQFF. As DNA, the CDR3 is TGTGCCACCAGTGACTCACGGACATTTGACCGGAATGAGCAGTTCTTC.

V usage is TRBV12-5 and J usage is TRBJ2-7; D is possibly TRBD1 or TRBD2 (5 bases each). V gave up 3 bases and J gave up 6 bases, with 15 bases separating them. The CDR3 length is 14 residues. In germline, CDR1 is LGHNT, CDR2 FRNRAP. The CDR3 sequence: CASGFGTDACEQYF. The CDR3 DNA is TGTGCTAGTGGTTTTGGGACGGACGCCTGCGAGCAGTACTTC.

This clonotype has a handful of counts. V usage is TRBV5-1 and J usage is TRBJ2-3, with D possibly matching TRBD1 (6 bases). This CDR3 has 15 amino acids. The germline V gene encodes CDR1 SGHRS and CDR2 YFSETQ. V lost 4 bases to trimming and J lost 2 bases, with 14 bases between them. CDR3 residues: CASSLPGHPTDTQYF. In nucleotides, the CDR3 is TGCGCCAGCAGCCTACCGGGACACCCCACAGATACGCAGTATTTT.

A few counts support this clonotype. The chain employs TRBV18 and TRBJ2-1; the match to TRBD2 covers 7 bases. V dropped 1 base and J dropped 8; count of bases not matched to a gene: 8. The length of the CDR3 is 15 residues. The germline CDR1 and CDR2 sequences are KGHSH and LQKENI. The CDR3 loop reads CASSPQGLSRDEQFF. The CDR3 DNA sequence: TGTGCCAGCTCACCACAGGGACTAAGTAGGGATGAGCAGTTCTTC.

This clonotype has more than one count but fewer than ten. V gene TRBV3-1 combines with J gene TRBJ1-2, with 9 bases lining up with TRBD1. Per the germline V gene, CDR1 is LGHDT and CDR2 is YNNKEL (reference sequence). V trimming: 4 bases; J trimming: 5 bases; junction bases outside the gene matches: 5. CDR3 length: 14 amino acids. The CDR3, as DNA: TGTGCCAGCAGCCCCTTAGGACAGGGGTATGGCTACACCTTC. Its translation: CASSPLGQGYGYTF.

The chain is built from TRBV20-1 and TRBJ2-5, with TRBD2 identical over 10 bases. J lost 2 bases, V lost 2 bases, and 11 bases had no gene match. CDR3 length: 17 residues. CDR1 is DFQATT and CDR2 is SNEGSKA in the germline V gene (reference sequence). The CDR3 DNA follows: TGCAGTGCTAGAAGGATAGCGGGGGGTGAACTTCAAGAGACCCAGTACTTC. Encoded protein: CSARRIAGGELQETQYF.

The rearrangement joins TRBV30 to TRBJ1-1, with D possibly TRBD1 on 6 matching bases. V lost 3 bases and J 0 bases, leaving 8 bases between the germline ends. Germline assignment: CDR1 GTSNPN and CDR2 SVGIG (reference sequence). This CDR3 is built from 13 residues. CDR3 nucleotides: TGTGCCTGGAGGACAGGTTTGAACACTGAAGCTTTCTTT. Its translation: CAWRTGLNTEAFF. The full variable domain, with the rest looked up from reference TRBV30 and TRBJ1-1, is SQTIHQWPATLVQPVGSPLSLECTVEGTSNPNLYWYRQAAGRGLQLLFYSVGIGQISSEVPQNLSASRPQDRQFILSSKKLLLSDSGFYLCAWRTGLNTEAFFGQGTRLTVV.

CDR3 bases: TGTGCCATCAGTGAGCAAACAATAATGACCTACGAGCAGTACTTC. Translated, it gives CAISEQTIMTYEQYF. The rearrangement joins TRBV10-3 to TRBJ2-7; no clear D gene. The V and J ends lost 2 bases and 2 bases respectively, with 13 bases between them. Germline CDR1 ENHRY, CDR2 SYGVKD. CDR3 length: 15 amino acids.

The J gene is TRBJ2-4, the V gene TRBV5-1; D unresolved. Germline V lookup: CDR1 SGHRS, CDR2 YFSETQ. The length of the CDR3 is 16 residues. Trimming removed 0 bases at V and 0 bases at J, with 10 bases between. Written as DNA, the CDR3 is TGCGCCAGCAGCTTGGATATAGCCCTAGCCAAAAACATTCAGTACTTC. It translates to CASSLDIALAKNIQYF.

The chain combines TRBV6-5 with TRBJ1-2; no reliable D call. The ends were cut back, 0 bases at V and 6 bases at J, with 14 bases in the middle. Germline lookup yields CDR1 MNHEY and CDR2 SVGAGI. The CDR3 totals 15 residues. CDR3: CASSYSEEKTNGYTF. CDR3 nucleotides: TGTGCCAGCAGTTACTCGGAGGAAAAGACTAATGGCTACACCTTC.

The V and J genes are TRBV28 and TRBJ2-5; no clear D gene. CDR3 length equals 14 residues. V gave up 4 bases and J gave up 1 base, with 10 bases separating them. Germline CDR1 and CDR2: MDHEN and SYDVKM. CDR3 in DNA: TGTGCCAGCAGTTCTAGACCCATCCAAGAGACCCAGTACTTC. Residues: CASSSRPIQETQYF.

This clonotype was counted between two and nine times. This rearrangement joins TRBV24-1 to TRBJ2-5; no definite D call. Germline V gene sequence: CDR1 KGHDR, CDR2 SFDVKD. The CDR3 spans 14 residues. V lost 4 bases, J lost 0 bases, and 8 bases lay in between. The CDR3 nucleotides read TGTGCCACCAGTGAGAACCGGGACCAAGAGACCCAGTACTTC. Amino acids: CATSENRDQETQYF.

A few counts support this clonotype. CDR3: CASSYSRSSPTGQYF. CDR3 DNA sequence: TGTGCCAGCAGTTACTCGAGATCAAGTCCAACTGGGCAGTACTTC. The genes are TRBV6-2 or TRBV6-3 and TRBJ2-7, with D unclear. Trimming removed 0 bases from V and 9 bases from J, with 18 bases in between. The CDR3 spans 15 residues. Germline CDR1 MNHEY, CDR2 SVGEGT.

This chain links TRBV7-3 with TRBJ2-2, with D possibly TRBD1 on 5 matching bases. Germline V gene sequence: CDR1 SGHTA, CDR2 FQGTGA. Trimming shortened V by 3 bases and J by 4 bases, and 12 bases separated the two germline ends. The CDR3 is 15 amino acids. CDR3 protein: CASSLAGLGTGELFF. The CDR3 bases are TGTGCCAGCAGCTTGGCAGGGCTGGGCACCGGGGAGCTGTTTTTT.

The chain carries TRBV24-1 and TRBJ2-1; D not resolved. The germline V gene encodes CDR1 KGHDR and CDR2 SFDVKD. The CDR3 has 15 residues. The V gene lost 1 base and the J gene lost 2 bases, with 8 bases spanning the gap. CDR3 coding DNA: TGTGCCACCAGTGATTTCGGCGGTCCCTACAATGAGCAGTTCTTC. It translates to CATSDFGGPYNEQFF.

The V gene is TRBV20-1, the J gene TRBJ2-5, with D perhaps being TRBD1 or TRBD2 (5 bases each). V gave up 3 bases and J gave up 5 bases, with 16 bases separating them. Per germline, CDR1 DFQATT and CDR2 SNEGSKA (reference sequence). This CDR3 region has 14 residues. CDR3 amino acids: CSARSGTQGETQYF. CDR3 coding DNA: TGCAGTGCTAGGTCCGGGACCCAAGGGGAGACCCAGTACTTC.

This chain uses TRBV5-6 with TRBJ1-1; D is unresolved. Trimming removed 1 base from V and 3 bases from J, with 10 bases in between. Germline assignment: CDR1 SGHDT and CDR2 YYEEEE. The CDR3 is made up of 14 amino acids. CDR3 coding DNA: TGTGCCAGCAGCTTGTCGTGGGAGGACACTGAAGCTTTCTTT. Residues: CASSLSWEDTEAFF.

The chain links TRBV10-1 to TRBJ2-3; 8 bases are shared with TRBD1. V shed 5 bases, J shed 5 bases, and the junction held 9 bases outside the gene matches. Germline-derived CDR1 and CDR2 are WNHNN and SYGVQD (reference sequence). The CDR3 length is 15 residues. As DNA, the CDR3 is TGCGCCAGCAGTCGGACCGGACAGGGTAGAGATACGCAGTATTTT. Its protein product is CASSRTGQGRDTQYF.

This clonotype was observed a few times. CDR3 coding DNA: TGTGCCAGCAGCTTAGTAAGCGGAACCTACAATGAGCAGTTCTTC. Its translation: CASSLVSGTYNEQFF. The rearrangement links TRBV7-8 to TRBJ2-1; maybe TRBD2 (5 bases). V lost 1 base, J lost 2 bases, and 9 bases lay in between. Germline V gives CDR1 SGHVS, CDR2 FQNEAQ. The CDR3 has 15 amino acids.

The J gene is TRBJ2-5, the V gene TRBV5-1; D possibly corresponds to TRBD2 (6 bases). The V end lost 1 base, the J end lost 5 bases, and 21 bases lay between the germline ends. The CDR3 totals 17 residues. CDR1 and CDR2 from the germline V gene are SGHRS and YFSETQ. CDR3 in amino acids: CASSLWSGSGRGETQYF. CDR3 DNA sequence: TGCGCCAGCAGCTTGTGGAGCGGGTCCGGCCGAGGGGAGACCCAGTACTTC.